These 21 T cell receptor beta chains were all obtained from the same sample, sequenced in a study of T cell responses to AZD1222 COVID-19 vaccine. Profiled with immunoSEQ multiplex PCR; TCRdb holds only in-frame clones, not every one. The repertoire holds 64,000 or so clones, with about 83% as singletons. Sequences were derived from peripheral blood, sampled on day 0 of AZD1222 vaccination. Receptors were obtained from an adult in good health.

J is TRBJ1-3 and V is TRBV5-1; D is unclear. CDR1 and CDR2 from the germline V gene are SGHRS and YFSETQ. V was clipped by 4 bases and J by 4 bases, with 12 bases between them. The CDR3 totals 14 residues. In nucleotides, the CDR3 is TGCGCCAGCAGCCCAACTCTGTCCGGAAACACCATATATTTT. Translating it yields CASSPTLSGNTIYF.

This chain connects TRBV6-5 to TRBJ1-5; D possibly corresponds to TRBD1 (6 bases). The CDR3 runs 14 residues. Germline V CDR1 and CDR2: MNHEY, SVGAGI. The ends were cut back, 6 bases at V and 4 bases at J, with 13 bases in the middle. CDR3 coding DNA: TGTGCCAGCAGAAAGACAGGACGAAATCAGCCCCAGCATTTT. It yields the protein CASRKTGRNQPQHF.

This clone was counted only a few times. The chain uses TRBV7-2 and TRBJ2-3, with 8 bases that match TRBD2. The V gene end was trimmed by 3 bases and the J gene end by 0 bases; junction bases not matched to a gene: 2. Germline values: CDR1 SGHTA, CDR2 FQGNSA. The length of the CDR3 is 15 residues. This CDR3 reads CASSLRGGSTDTQYF. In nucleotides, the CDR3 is TGTGCCAGCAGCTTGCGCGGGGGGAGCACAGATACGCAGTATTTT.

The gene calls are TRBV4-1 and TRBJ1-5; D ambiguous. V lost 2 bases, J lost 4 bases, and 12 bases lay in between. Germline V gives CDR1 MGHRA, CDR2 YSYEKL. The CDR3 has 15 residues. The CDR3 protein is CASSQSSRDNQPQHF. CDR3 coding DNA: TGCGCCAGCAGCCAAAGCAGTCGGGATAATCAGCCCCAGCATTTT.

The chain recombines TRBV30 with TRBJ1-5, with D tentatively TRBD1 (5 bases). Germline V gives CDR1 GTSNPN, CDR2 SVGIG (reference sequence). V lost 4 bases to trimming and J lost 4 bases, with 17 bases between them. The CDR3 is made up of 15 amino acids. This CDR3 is CAWTLPGLQNQPQHF. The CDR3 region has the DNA TGTGCCTGGACCCTTCCGGGACTTCAAAATCAGCCCCAGCATTTT. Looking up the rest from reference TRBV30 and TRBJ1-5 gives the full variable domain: SQTIHQWPATLVQPVGSPLSLECTVEGTSNPNLYWYRQAAGRGLQLLFYSVGIGQISSEVPQNLSASRPQDRQFILSSKKLLLSDSGFYLCAWTLPGLQNQPQHFGDGTRLSIL.

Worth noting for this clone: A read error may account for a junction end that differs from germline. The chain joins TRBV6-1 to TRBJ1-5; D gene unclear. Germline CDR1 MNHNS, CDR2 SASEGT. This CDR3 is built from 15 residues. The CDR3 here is CASSQADGSNQPQHF. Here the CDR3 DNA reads TGTGCCAGCAGTCAAGCGGACGGAAGCAATCAGCCCCAGCATTTT.

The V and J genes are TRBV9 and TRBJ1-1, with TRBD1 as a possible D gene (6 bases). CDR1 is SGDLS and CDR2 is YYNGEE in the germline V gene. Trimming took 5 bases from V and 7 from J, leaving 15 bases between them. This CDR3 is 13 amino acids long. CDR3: CASSYGQNFEAFF. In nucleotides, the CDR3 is TGTGCCAGCAGTTACGGACAGAACTTTGAAGCTTTCTTT.

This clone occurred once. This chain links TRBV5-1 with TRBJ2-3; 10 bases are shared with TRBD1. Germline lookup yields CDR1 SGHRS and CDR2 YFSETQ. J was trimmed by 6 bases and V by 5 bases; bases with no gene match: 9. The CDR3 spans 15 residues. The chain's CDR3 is CASSPGTGAPDTQYF. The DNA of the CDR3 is TGCGCCAGCAGTCCCGGGACAGGGGCCCCGGATACGCAGTATTTT.

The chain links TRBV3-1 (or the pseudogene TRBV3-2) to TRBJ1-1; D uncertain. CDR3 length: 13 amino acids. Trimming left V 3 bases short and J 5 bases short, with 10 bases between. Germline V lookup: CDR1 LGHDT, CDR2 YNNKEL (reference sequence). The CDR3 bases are TGTGCCAGCAGCCATCCGGGCGGAACTGAAGCTTTCTTT. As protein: CASSHPGGTEAFF.

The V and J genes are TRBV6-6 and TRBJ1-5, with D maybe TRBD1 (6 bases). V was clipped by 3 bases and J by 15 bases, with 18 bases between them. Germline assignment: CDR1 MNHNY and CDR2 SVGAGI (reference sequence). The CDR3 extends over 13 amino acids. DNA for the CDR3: TGTGCCAGCAGTTATAGCAATTTGGACAGTGTGCATTTT. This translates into CASSYSNLDSVHF.

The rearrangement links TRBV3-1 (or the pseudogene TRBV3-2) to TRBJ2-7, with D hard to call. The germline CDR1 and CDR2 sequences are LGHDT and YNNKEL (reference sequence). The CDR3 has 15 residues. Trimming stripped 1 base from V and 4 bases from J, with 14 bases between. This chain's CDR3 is CASSQGTGTFYEQYF. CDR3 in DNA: TGTGCCAGCAGCCAAGGGACCGGTACTTTTTACGAGCAGTACTTC.

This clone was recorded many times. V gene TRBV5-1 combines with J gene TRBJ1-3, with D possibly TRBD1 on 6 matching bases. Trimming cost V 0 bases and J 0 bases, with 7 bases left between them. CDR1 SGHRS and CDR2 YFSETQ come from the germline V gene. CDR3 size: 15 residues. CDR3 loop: CASSLGGHSGNTIYF. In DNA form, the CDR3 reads TGCGCCAGCAGCTTGGGGGGACACTCTGGAAACACCATATATTTT.

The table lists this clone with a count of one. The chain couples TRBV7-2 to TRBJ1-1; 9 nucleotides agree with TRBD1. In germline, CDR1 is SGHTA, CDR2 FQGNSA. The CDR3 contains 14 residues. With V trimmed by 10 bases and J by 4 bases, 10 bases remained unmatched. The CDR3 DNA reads TGTGCCACCCAAACACAGGGGGCAGGCACTGAAGCTTTCTTT. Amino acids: CATQTQGAGTEAFF.

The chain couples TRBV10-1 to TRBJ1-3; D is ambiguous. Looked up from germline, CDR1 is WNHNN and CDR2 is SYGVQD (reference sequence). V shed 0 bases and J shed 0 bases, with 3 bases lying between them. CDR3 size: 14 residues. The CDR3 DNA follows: TGCGCCAGCAGTGAGTCCGCCTCTGGAAACACCATATATTTT. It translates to CASSESASGNTIYF.

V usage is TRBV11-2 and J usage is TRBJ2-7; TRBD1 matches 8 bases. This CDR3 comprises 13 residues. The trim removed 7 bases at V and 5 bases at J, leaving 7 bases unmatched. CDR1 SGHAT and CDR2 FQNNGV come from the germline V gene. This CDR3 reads CASTMTGANEQYF. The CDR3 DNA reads TGTGCCAGCACCATGACAGGGGCTAACGAGCAGTACTTC. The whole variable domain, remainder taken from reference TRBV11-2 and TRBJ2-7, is EAGVAQSPRYKIIEKRQSVAFWCNPISGHATLYWYQQILGQGPKLLIQFQNNGVVDDSQLPKDRFSAERLKGVDSTLKIQPAKLEDSAVYLCASTMTGANEQYFGPGTRLTVT.

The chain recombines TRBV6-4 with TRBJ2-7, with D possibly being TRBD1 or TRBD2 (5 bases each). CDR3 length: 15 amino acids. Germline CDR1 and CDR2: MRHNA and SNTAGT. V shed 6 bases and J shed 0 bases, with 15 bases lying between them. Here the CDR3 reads CASSPRGGDSYEQYF. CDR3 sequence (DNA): TGTGCCAGCAGCCCGAGGGGCGGTGACTCCTACGAGCAGTACTTC.

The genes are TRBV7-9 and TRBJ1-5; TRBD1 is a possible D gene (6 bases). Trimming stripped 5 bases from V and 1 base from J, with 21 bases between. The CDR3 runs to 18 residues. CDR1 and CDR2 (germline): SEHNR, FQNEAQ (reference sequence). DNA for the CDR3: TGTGCCAGCAGCGCCCGATCCGACAGGCCAGTCAGCAATCAGCCCCAGCATTTT. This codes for CASSARSDRPVSNQPQHF. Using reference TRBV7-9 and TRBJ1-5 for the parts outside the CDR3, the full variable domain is DTGVSQNPRHKITKRGQNVTFRCDPISEHNRLYWYRQTLGQGPEFLTYFQNEAQLEKSRLLSDRFSAERPKGSFSTLEIQRTEQGDSAMYLCASSARSDRPVSNQPQHFGDGTRLSIL.

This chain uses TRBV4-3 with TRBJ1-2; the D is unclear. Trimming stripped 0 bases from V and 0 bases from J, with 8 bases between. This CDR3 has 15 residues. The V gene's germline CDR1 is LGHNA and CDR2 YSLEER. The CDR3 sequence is CASSQDPSTNYGYTF. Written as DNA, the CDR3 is TGCGCCAGCAGCCAAGATCCCAGCACTAACTATGGCTACACCTTC.

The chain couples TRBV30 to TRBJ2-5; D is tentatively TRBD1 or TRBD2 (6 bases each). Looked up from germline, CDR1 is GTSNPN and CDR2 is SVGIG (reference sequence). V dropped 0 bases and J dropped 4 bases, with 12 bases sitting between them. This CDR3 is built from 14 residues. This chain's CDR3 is CAWSVGGSTETQYF. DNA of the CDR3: TGTGCCTGGAGTGTAGGGGGGTCCACAGAGACCCAGTACTTC.

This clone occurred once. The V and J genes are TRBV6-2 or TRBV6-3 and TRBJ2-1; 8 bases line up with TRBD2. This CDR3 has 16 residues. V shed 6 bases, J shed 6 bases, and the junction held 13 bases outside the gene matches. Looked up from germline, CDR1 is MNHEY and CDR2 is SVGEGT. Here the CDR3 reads CASSPFGAGVGNEQFF. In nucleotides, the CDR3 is TGTGCCAGCAGCCCTTTTGGAGCGGGGGTCGGCAATGAGCAGTTCTTC.

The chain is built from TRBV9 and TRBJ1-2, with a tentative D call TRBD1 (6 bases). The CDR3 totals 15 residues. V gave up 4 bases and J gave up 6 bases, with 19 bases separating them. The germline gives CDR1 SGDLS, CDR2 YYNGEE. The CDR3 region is CASSSFPDSPDGYTF. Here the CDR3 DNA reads TGTGCCAGCAGCTCATTCCCGGACAGCCCGGATGGCTACACCTTC.